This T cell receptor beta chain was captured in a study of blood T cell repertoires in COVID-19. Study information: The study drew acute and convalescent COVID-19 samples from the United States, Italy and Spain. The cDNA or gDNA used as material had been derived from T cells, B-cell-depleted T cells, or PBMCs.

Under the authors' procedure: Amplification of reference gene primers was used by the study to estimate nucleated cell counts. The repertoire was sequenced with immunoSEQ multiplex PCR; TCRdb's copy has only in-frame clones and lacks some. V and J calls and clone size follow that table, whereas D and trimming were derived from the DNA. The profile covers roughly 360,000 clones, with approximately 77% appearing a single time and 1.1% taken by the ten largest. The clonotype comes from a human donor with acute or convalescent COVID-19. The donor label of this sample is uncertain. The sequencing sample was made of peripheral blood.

CDR3 nucleotides: TGCAGCGTTCGGTACTATCAAGAGACCCAGTACTTC. Its protein is CSVRYYQETQYF. The chain is built from TRBV29-1 and TRBJ2-5; D gene unclear. The CDR3 consists of 12 residues. Germline CDR1 reads SQVTM; CDR2 reads ANQGSEA. Trimming took 5 bases from V and 2 from J, leaving 9 bases between them.